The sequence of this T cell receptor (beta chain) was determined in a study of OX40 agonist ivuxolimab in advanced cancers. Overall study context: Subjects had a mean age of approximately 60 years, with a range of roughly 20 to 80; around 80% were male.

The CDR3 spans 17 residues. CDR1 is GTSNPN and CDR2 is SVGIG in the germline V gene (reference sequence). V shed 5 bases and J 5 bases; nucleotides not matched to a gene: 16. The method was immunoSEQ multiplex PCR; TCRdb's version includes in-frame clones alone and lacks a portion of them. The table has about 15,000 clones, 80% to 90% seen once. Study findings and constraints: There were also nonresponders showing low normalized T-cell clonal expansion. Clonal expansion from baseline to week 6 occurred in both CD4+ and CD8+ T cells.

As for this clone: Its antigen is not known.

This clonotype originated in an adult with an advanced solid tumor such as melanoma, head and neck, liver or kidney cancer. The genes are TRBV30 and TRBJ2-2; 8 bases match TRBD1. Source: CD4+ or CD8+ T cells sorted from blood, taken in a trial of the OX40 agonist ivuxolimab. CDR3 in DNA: TGTGCCTGGGCCAAGGGCATTGGGACAGGTGGTACCGGGGAGCTGTTTTTT. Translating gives CAWAKGIGTGGTGELFF.